This TCR beta chain was captured in a study of identical twins. Study outcomes and limitations: The abundant beta clonotypes from cord blood had fewer insertions, and memory repertoires had none of this. Some out-of-frame alpha sequences were shared by twins, and these showed excess low generation probability.

The authors used template switching to add a universal primer site and gave cDNA unique molecular identifiers. TCRdb analysed the 5' RACE reads with MiXCR anew, one entry per CDR3 protein. The sample has around 1.7 million distinct CDR3 sequences; around 33% are singletons. CDR1 is SEHNR, CDR2 FQNEAQ, per germline (reference sequence). CDR3 length equals 14 residues. With 0 bases removed from V and 8 bases from J, the gap between germline ends came to 10 bases. This clonotype was detected a few times. What it binds is unknown. This clonotype was sampled from a newborn girl in good health. V and J are TRBV7-9 and TRBJ1-4, with D uncertain. The sequenced sample was cord blood. CDR3 sequence (DNA): TGTGCCAGCAGCTTAGCGTGGTCGGAAGAAAAACTGTTTTTT. Protein sequence: CASSLAWSEEKLFF.